This T cell receptor beta chain was identified during a study of shared clonotypes between healthy human individuals. Study as a whole: Three CD4 naive, three CD4 memory, two CD8 naive and one CD8 memory plate were used per donor.

This table comes from immunoSEQ multiplex PCR, and its TCRdb copy is limited to in-frame clones, with some not included. The sample yields a few million clones, just under 95% seen once. The donors, healthy adults who were HIV-negative, had experienced no recent acute infections or vaccinations. The CDR3 totals 15 residues. V lost 1 base and J 0 bases, leaving 9 bases between the germline ends. Germline values: CDR1 MNHEY, CDR2 SMNVEV (reference sequence). V and J are TRBV27 and TRBJ1-1; D not resolved. This receptor was identified in a young man in good health. Some clones in this sample may be carry-over from other donors' samples. Sequencing used naive CD4+ T cells from PBMCs. The subset: CD45RA+ positively selected. In nucleotides, the CDR3 is TGTGCCAGCAGTTTATGGGCAGCTATGAACACTGAAGCTTTCTTT. Its protein is CASSLWAAMNTEAFF.